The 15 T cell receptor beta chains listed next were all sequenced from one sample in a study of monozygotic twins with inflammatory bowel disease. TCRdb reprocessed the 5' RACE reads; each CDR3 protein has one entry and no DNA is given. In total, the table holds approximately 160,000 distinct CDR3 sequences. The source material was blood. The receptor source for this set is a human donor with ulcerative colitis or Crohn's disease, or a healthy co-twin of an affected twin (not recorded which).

The CDR3: CASSIRGMPNTGELFF. The genes are TRBV19 and TRBJ2-2; absent DNA, TCRdb's TRBD2 call cannot be checked. CDR3 length equals 16 residues. Looked up from germline, CDR1 is LNHDA and CDR2 is SQIVND (reference sequence).

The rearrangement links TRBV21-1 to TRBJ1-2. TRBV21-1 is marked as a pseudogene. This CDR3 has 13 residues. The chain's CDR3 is CASSKVSMVDYTF.

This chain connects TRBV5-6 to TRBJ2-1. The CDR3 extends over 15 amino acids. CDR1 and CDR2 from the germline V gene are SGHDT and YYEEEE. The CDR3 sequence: CASSLGVSSYNEQFF. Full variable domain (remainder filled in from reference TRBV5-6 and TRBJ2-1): DAGVTQSPTHLIKTRGQQVTLRCSPKSGHDTVSWYQQALGQGPQFIFQYYEEEERQRGNFPDRFSGHQFPNYSSELNVNALLLGDSALYLCASSLGVSSYNEQFFGPGTRLTVL.

CDR3 sequence: CSATKVGPTIYGYTF. The chain uses TRBV20-1 and TRBJ1-2. This CDR3 spans 15 amino acids. Looked up from germline, CDR1 is DFQATT and CDR2 is SNEGSKA (reference sequence).

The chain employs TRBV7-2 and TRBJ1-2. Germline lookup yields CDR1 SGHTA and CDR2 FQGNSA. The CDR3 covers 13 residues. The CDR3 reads CASATGKGYGYTF. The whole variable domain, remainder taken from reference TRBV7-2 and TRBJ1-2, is GAGVSQSPSNKVTEKGKDVELRCDPISGHTALYWYRQSLGQGLEFLIYFQGNSAPDKSGLPSDRFSAERTGGSVSTLTIQRTQQEDSAVYLCASATGKGYGYTFGSGTRLTVV.

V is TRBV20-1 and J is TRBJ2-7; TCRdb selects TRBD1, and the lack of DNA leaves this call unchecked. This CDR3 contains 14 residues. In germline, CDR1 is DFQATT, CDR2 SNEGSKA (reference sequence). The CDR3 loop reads CSARSLSEIYEQYF.

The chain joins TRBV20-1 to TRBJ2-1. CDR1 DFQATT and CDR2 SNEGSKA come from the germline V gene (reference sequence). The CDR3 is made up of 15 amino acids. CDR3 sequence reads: CSARDLRRSYNEQFF.

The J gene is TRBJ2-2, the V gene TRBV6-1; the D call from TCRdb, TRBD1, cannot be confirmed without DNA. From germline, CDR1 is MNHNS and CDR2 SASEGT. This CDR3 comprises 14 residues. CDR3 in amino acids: CASRRGSGTGELFF.

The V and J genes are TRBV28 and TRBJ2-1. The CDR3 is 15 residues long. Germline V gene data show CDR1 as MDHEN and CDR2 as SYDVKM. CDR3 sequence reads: CASSLGYPSYNEQFF.

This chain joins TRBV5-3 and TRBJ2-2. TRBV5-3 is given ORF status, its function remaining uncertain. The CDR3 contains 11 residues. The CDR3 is CARSFPGELFF.

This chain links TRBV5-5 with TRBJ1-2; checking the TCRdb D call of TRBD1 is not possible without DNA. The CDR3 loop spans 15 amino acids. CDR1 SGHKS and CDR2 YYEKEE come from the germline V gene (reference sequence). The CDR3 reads CASSSPQGLDYGYTF.

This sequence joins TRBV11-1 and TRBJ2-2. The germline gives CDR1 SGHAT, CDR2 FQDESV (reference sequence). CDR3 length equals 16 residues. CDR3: CASSPRWAANTGELFF.

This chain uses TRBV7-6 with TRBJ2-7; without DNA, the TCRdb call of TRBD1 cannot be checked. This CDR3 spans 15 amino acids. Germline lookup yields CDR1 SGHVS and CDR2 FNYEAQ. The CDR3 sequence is CASSPPRCRGYEQYF.

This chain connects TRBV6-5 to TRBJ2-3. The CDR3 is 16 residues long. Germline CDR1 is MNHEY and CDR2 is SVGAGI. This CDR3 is CASSYSTGASTDTQYF.

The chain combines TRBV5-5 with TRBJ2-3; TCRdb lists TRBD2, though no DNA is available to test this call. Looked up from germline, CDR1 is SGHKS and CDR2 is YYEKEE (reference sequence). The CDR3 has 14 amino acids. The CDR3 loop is CASSWEAGADTQYF.